Listed here is a single TCR beta chain. This sample was taken from a study of blood T cell repertoires in COVID-19. Across the study: In each case, the material was cDNA or gDNA derived from T cells, B-cell-depleted T cells, or PBMCs.

Authors' methods: Nucleated cell counts were estimated from reference gene primer amplification. Repertoires were generated with immunoSEQ multiplex PCR, while TCRdb's copy carries only in-frame clones and drops some. That table supplies the V and J calls and clone size; D and trimming were determined from the DNA. Among some 80,000 clones listed, approximately 87% were seen once. The CDR3 spans 13 residues. V gave up 4 bases and J gave up 3 bases; unmatched junction bases: 2. Per the germline V gene, CDR1 is SGHRS and CDR2 is YFSETQ. Sequenced material: peripheral blood. This receptor was taken from a human donor in a cohort sampled during active COVID-19. The J gene is TRBJ1-2, the V gene TRBV5-1, with 8 bases aligning to TRBD1. The CDR3 spells CASSPGGDYGYTF. The DNA of the CDR3 is TGCGCCAGCAGCCCAGGGGGCGACTATGGCTACACCTTC.